Here is one T cell receptor beta chain with its context. The entry originates in a study of T cells in Graves' hyperthyroidism and ophthalmopathy. RNA transcripts yielded amplified TCR beta CDR3 regions. During a first-round RT-PCR of the TCR CDR3, the HTBI primer set was used. MiXCR was run by TCRdb on the multiplex PCR reads, yielding one entry per CDR3 protein. The repertoire holds about 510,000 distinct CDR3 sequences, about 46% seen once, with around two fifths in the top ten. Clinicians diagnosed patients from clinical symptoms, serum thyroxine and TRAb, thyroid ultrasound and orbital computed tomography. V was clipped by 5 bases and J by 5 bases, with 21 bases between them. Per the germline V gene, CDR1 is MDHEN and CDR2 is SYDVKM. This CDR3 is 16 amino acids long.

Specimen: peripheral blood or thyroid tissue (not recorded which). The source is an adult woman with Graves' disease, either hyperthyroidism or ophthalmopathy (not recorded which). The V and J genes are TRBV28 and TRBJ1-2; D perhaps matches TRBD1 (5 bases). Written as DNA, the CDR3 is TGTGCCAGCAGTCCCTACTCAAGACAGTCAAAGTATGGCTACACCTTC. It translates to CASSPYSRQSKYGYTF.